This T cell receptor beta chain originates from a study of blood T cell repertoires in COVID-19. Study summary: Nucleic acid was either cDNA or gDNA, and it came from T cells, B-cell-depleted T cells, or PBMCs.

Clones were read by immunoSEQ multiplex PCR, and TCRdb kept only the in-frame ones, dropping some. The sample records almost 65,000 clones, 88% being singletons. Looked up from germline, CDR1 is MNHNY and CDR2 is SVGAGI (reference sequence). The CDR3 sequence is 14 residues long. The sequence came from a woman aged 60-70 years with COVID-19, enrolled during active disease. The material sequenced was peripheral blood. V usage is TRBV6-6 and J usage is TRBJ2-1, with TRBD2 identical over 7 bases. CDR3 residues: CATGLGVSYNEQFF. The CDR3 DNA is TGTGCGACCGGACTAGGTGTTTCCTACAATGAGCAGTTCTTC.